The subject of this entry is one TCR beta chain. What it binds is not known. The entry originates in a study of T cells after yellow fever vaccination. Study-wide context: Fractions of limited cellularity were prepared by means of SMART-Seq v4 Ultra Low Input. Study-wide results and limits: On re-exposure, the response was weaker but peaked faster, at day 5 versus 15. Most clones from primary vaccination were detected again post-booster (just under 97% CD4, around 88% CD8).

Trimming pared 3 bases from V and 4 bases from J, leaving 13 bases between. Germline CDR1 reads MNHEY; CDR2 reads SMNVEV (reference sequence). CDR3 length equals 14 residues. Production of TCR cDNA was by 5'RACE template switching, which also added a universal primer site and UMIs. TCRdb analysed the 5' RACE reads with MiXCR anew, one entry per CDR3 protein. The sample holds hundreds of thousands of distinct CDR3 sequences; 8.7% are singletons and the top ten take roughly 18%. The chain has TRBV27 and TRBJ2-7; D gene uncertain. The sample consisted of PBMCs, taken on the day of the first yellow fever vaccination. The TCR sequence derives from a young man who received the YFV17D yellow fever vaccine. Here the CDR3 reads CASSFTLGEYEQYF. CDR3 coding DNA: TGTGCCAGCAGTTTTACATTGGGCGAGTACGAGCAGTACTTC.